A selection of T cell receptor beta chains follows, all from one sample in a study of T and B cells in COVID-19 patients. Using its own MiXCR run on the multiplex PCR reads, TCRdb lists one record per CDR3 protein. This sample has some 8,700 distinct CDR3 sequences; about 28% occur once, and the top ten carry around 5.5%. Specimen: blood. These receptors all stem from a human donor who had recovered from COVID-19. The CDR3 runs from the conserved cysteine through the conserved F or W. A D gene is named only where the DNA matches it firmly. Expanded clones get a size class; other rows say once, few or many, or leave the size out.

.	TRBJ1-2	TRBD1	TRBV10-3	TGTGCCATCAGTGGGACAGGGGGCGTTATAGATAATAACTATGGCTACACCTTC	CAISGTGGVIDNNYGYTF
.	TRBJ2-1	TRBD2	TRBV11-1	TGTGCCAGGGTTGGGGCTAGCGGGGCACCAGCCTCCTACAATGAGCAGTTCTTC	CARVGASGAPASYNEQFF
few	TRBJ1-1	.	TRBV6-1	TGTGCCAGCAGTAGACAGGAGAACACTGAAGCTTTCTTT	CASSRQENTEAFF
.	TRBJ1-6	TRBD1	TRBV19	TGTGCCAGTACAGACAGGGGTAATTCACCCCTCCACTTT	CASTDRGNSPLHF
few	TRBJ2-5	TRBD1	TRBV6-2/TRBV6-3	TGTGCCAGCAGTTACGCCGAGGGGGCGCAGACCCAGTACTTC	CASSYAEGAQTQYF
.	TRBJ2-1	.	TRBV13	TGTGCCAGCAGCGCCAATACAGGGAACACCTACAATGAGCAGTTCTTC	CASSANTGNTYNEQFF
medium-sized	TRBJ2-1	TRBD2	TRBV18	TGTGCCAGCTCACCACAACGGGGGGGCCTGGACAATGAGCAGTTCTTC	CASSPQRGGLDNEQFF
medium-sized	TRBJ2-3	.	TRBV27	TGTGCCAGCAGTTTTCGGCCGGACTACGATACGCAGTATTTT	CASSFRPDYDTQYF
.	TRBJ1-1	TRBD1	TRBV7-6	TGTGCCAGCAGCTCGCCAGGGGGCAGGAACACTGAAGCTTTCTTT	CASSSPGGRNTEAFF
many	TRBJ2-2	.	TRBV6-1	TGTGCCAGCAGCGACCCGGCGCAGCGAAACACCGGGGAGCTGTTTTTT	CASSDPAQRNTGELFF
few	TRBJ1-1	.	TRBV12-3/TRBV12-4	TGTGCCAGCACCAGGGACTTGAACACTGAAGCTTTCTTT	CASTRDLNTEAFF
many	TRBJ2-5	TRBD2	TRBV27	TGTGCCAGCAGTATCTCTAGCGGCCGGGGAGAGACCCAGTACTTC	CASSISSGRGETQYF
.	TRBJ2-3	.	TRBV11-1	TGTGCCAGCAGCTTGACCACAGATACGCAGTATTTT	CASSLTTDTQYF
.	TRBJ1-1	.	TRBV5-6	TGTGCCAGCAGCTTGGTCGGGGTCATGAACACTGAAGCTTTCTTT	CASSLVGVMNTEAFF
medium-sized	TRBJ2-7	.	TRBV27	TGTGCCAGCAGTTTATATCCAGGGGACACCTACGAGCAGTACTTC	CASSLYPGDTYEQYF
medium-sized	TRBJ2-2	.	TRBV30	TGTGCCTGGAGTCGGACAGACACCGGGGAGCTGTTTTTT	CAWSRTDTGELFF
many	TRBJ1-2	.	TRBV19	TGTGCCAGTAGTCCCCAGGGGAACTATGGCTACACCTTC	CASSPQGNYGYTF
.	TRBJ2-1	TRBD2	TRBV27	TGTGCCAGCAGTTCAATACTAGCGGGGGGCTACAATGAGCAGTTCTTC	CASSSILAGGYNEQFF
few	TRBJ2-2	.	TRBV20-1	TGCAGTGCTCCGAGCCCCCTGCTCGGGGAGCTGTTTTTT	CSAPSPLLGELFF
.	TRBJ1-2	.	TRBV5-4	TGTGCCAGCAGCCCGGACGTGATCTATGGCTACACCTTC	CASSPDVIYGYTF
.	TRBJ1-5	.	TRBV5-1	TGCGCCAGCAGCTTGGCCGGGGATAGCAATCAGCCCCAGCATTTT	CASSLAGDSNQPQHF
few	TRBJ2-5	.	TRBV7-2	TGTGCCAGCAGCGAGCGACTCCCCCGGGACTTC	CASSERLPRDF
.	TRBJ1-2	TRBD1	TRBV6-5	TGTGCCAGCAGTCGATTCAAGGGGGCAGGCTATGGCTACACCTTC	CASSRFKGAGYGYTF
medium-sized	TRBJ1-1	.	TRBV29-1	TGCAGCGTTGCGCCGCGCATTATGAACACTGAAGCTTTCTTT	CSVAPRIMNTEAFF
medium-sized	TRBJ2-3	.	TRBV6-4	TGTGCCAGCAGTGGTTCCGGGGGAGGCACAGATACGCAGTATTTT	CASSGSGGGTDTQYF
many	TRBJ1-4	.	TRBV6-4	TGTGCCAGCAGTGACGGAGGGGGTATAGGAAAACTGTTTTTT	CASSDGGGIGKLFF
few	TRBJ1-5	TRBD1	TRBV5-1	TGCGCCAGCAGCCGGACAGGGGATAGCAATCAGCCCCAGCATTTT	CASSRTGDSNQPQHF
medium-sized	TRBJ2-1	.	TRBV6-5	TGTGCCAGCACCTACGGACTATTCAATGAGCAGTTCTTC	CASTYGLFNEQFF
.	TRBJ2-1	.	TRBV28	TGTGCCAGCAGTTTGGGGACCGGTTACAATGAGCAGTTCTTC	CASSLGTGYNEQFF
large	TRBJ2-7	.	TRBV29-1	TGCAGCGTTGAAGCCTGGGAGGAGGGATACGAGCAGTACTTC	CSVEAWEEGYEQYF
many	TRBJ2-5	TRBD1	TRBV6-1	TGTGCCAGCAGTGGGACAGGGGGAGTAGAGACCCAGTACTTC	CASSGTGGVETQYF
few	TRBJ2-3	.	TRBV20-1	TGCAGTGCCCTCCGACTCGACAGCACAGATACGCAGTATTTT	CSALRLDSTDTQYF
few	TRBJ2-1	TRBD2	TRBV6-4	TGTGCCAGCAGCGACACTAGCGCCAAATCCTACAATGAGCAGTTCTTC	CASSDTSAKSYNEQFF
few	TRBJ1-2	TRBD1	TRBV6-1	TGTGCCAGCAGACGGACAGGGGACTATGGCTACACCTTC	CASRRTGDYGYTF
medium-sized	TRBJ1-4	TRBD1	TRBV30	TGTGCCTGGACCCCTGGACAGGGGACGTATAATGAAAAACTGTTTTTT	CAWTPGQGTYNEKLFF
.	TRBJ2-1	TRBD2	TRBV6-1	TGTGCCAGCAGTGATTCCTTCGGGGGGGCCTACAATGAGCAGTTCTTC	CASSDSFGGAYNEQFF
few	TRBJ1-1	.	TRBV27	TGTGCCAGCAGTTTATCGGCGAACACTGAAGCTTTCTTT	CASSLSANTEAFF
.	TRBJ2-3	TRBD2	TRBV6-4	TGTGCCAGCACCGAGACTAGCTGGTACACAGATACGCAGTATTTT	CASTETSWYTDTQYF
many	TRBJ1-1	.	TRBV30	TGTGCCTGGAGAGGGGGAGGGAACACTGAAGCTTTCTTT	CAWRGGGNTEAFF
many	TRBJ1-6	.	TRBV27	TGTGCCAGCAGTTTCTTCGGGAATTCACCCCTCCACTTT	CASSFFGNSPLHF
medium-sized	TRBJ1-5	TRBD1	TRBV19	TGTGCCAGTAGTCCGACAGGGGCCAATCAGCCCCAGCATTTT	CASSPTGANQPQHF
few	TRBJ2-5	.	TRBV5-4	TGTGCCAGCAGCTATGGGGGCTACCAAGAGACCCAGTACTTC	CASSYGGYQETQYF
few	TRBJ1-5	.	TRBV18	TGTGCCAGCTCACCAGGGGACAATCAGCCCCAGCATTTT	CASSPGDNQPQHF
.	TRBJ2-7	TRBD1	TRBV5-5	TGTGCCAGCAGCTGGGGACAGGGCTACGAGCAGTACTTC	CASSWGQGYEQYF
few	TRBJ1-5	.	TRBV10-3	TGTGCCATCAGTGAGTTGGCAGGTACTAATCAGCCCCAGCATTTT	CAISELAGTNQPQHF